A single sample gave rise to the 27 T cell receptor beta chains below, sequenced in a study of cytomegalovirus exposure and HLA in healthy donors. Primers: 60 Vbeta forward and 13 Jbeta reverse. The assay was immunoSEQ multiplex PCR, and TCRdb's table has in-frame clones only and misses some. This table holds approximately 97,000 clones, around 73% found once. Sequencing was performed on PBMCs. These receptors were taken from a man between 35 and 55 years old in good health and CMV-seronegative.

This chain joins TRBV5-1 and TRBJ2-3; 8 positions agree with TRBD2. V lost 4 bases to trimming and J lost 2 bases; unmatched junction nucleotides: 6. This CDR3 contains 15 residues. Germline CDR1 is SGHRS and CDR2 is YFSETQ. CDR3 nucleotides: TGCGCCAGCAGCATCCTTAGCGGGAACACAGATACGCAGTATTTT. Encoded protein: CASSILSGNTDTQYF. Full variable domain (outside the CDR3, taken from reference TRBV5-1 and TRBJ2-3): KAGVTQTPRYLIKTRGQQVTLSCSPISGHRSVSWYQQTPGQGLQFLFEYFSETQRNKGNFPGRFSGRQFSNSRSEMNVSTLELGDSALYLCASSILSGNTDTQYFGPGTRLTVL.

The chain joins TRBV10-2 to TRBJ1-2; D unclear. The germline V gene encodes CDR1 WSHSY and CDR2 SAAADI. V was trimmed by 0 bases and J by 7 bases, leaving 15 bases between them. CDR3 length: 15 residues. The CDR3 coding sequence is TGCGCCAGCAGTGAGTCGACACCTGAGGGTAGTGGCTACACCTTC. Translating gives CASSESTPEGSGYTF.

This chain links TRBV2 with TRBJ2-7, with a tentative D call TRBD1 (6 bases). The V gene's germline CDR1 is SNHLY and CDR2 FYNNEI. V was shortened by 4 bases and J by 6 bases, with 19 bases between the two germline ends. The CDR3 length is 15 residues. This CDR3 is CASSVGQGPGFEQYF. The CDR3 DNA reads as TGTGCCAGCAGTGTCGGGCAGGGGCCCGGTTTCGAGCAGTACTTC.

The J gene is TRBJ2-5, the V gene TRBV7-9; 10 bases align to TRBD2. Germline V lookup: CDR1 SEHNR, CDR2 FQNEAQ (reference sequence). The CDR3 loop spans 14 amino acids. The junction had 5 bases not matched to a gene; V was cut back by 5 bases and J by 5 bases. CDR3 in DNA: TGTGCCAGCAGCAAGCGGGGGGGCGGGGAGACCCAGTACTTC. This encodes CASSKRGGGETQYF.

This chain joins TRBV5-1 and TRBJ2-2; a possible D gene is TRBD2 (6 bases). The length of the CDR3 is 14 residues. Trimming removed 1 base from V and 3 bases from J, with 7 bases in between. The germline V gene encodes CDR1 SGHRS and CDR2 YFSETQ. The DNA for the CDR3 is TGCGCCAGCAGCTTGAGGAGGGACACCGGGGAGCTGTTTTTT. Residues: CASSLRRDTGELFF.

V and J are TRBV19 and TRBJ2-5; 8 bases align to TRBD1. V gave up 3 bases and J gave up 5 bases; unmatched junction bases: 8. Looked up from germline, CDR1 is LNHDA and CDR2 is SQIVND (reference sequence). The CDR3 is made up of 15 amino acids. The CDR3 DNA is TGTGCCAGTAGTATGCCCTGGACAGGGCACGAGACCCAGTACTTC. Translated, it gives CASSMPWTGHETQYF.

The chain is built from TRBV28 and TRBJ2-5, with 9 nucleotides matching TRBD2. The length of the CDR3 is 14 residues. J was trimmed by 7 bases and V by 2 bases; bases with no gene match: 5. CDR1 is MDHEN, CDR2 SYDVKM, per germline. The CDR3 DNA sequence: TGTGCCAGCAGTTTAGCGGGGGGGCGGGGGACCCAGTACTTC. Translation: CASSLAGGRGTQYF.

The J gene is TRBJ1-3, the V gene TRBV4-1; 8 nucleotides align to TRBD1. This CDR3 has 15 residues. V lost 4 bases and J lost 2; bases outside the gene matches: 4. Germline V lookup: CDR1 MGHRA, CDR2 YSYEKL. The CDR3 region has the DNA TGCGCCAGCAGCCCGGACAGGGAGGCTGGAAACACCATATATTTT. This encodes CASSPDREAGNTIYF.

This clone was seen more than once but under ten times. The rearrangement joins TRBV4-1 to TRBJ1-5; a possible D gene is TRBD1 (6 bases). Germline CDR1 MGHRA, CDR2 YSYEKL. The CDR3 spans 17 residues. With 0 bases removed from V and 7 bases from J, the gap between germline ends came to 19 bases. CDR3 in amino acids: CASSQDGGAQVYQPQHF. The CDR3 DNA is TGCGCCAGCAGCCAAGATGGGGGGGCCCAGGTTTACCAGCCCCAGCATTTT.

CDR3 nucleotide sequence: TGTGCCTGGGACACAGGGGTTAGCAATCAGCCCCAGCATTTT. Translated, it gives CAWDTGVSNQPQHF. The chain uses TRBV30 and TRBJ1-5; 7 positions agree with TRBD1. V trimming: 5 bases; J trimming: 0 bases; junction bases outside the gene matches: 4. The CDR3 has 14 residues. CDR1 is GTSNPN, CDR2 SVGIG, per germline (reference sequence).

This sequence joins TRBV7-6 and TRBJ2-7, with D perhaps matching TRBD1 (6 bases). Trimming removed 5 bases from V and 2 bases from J, with 22 bases in between. Per germline, CDR1 SGHVS and CDR2 FNYEAQ. CDR3 length equals 17 residues. CDR3: CASSPRLGRGNPYEQYF. The CDR3 DNA follows: TGTGCCAGCAGCCCCCGTTTGGGCAGGGGCAATCCCTACGAGCAGTACTTC.

The sample holds one count of this clone. The chain couples TRBV30 to TRBJ1-4; D remains unclear. The germline CDR1 and CDR2 sequences are GTSNPN and SVGIG (reference sequence). The CDR3 is made up of 13 amino acids. Trimming left V 2 bases short and J 0 bases short, with 4 bases between. The CDR3 DNA sequence: TGTGCCTGGAGTCAAACAACTAATGAAAAACTGTTTTTT. Residues: CAWSQTTNEKLFF.

The V and J genes are TRBV7-2 and TRBJ2-3; 7 bases are shared with TRBD2. The germline gives CDR1 SGHTA, CDR2 FQGNSA. With 7 bases clipped from V and 5 bases from J, the junction kept 6 bases outside the gene matches. The CDR3 spans 13 residues. CDR3 region: CASIQWGGDTQYF. DNA of the CDR3: TGTGCCAGCATCCAGTGGGGGGGAGATACGCAGTATTTT.

This chain links TRBV7-9 with TRBJ2-1; D might be TRBD2 (7 bases). V lost 5 bases and J 6 bases, leaving 14 bases between the germline ends. Germline lookup yields CDR1 SEHNR and CDR2 FQNEAQ (reference sequence). This CDR3 region has 14 residues. CDR3 amino acids: CASSRGALSNEQFF. The CDR3, as DNA: TGTGCCAGCAGCCGGGGGGCCCTCAGCAATGAGCAGTTCTTC.

The chain links TRBV7-6 to TRBJ2-3; weak D call: TRBD2 (5 bases). CDR1 is SGHVS, CDR2 FNYEAQ, per germline. The V gene lost 1 base and the J gene lost 4 bases, with 21 bases spanning the gap. The CDR3 totals 18 residues. CDR3 amino acids: CASSLGGLALIGPDTQYF. The CDR3 DNA reads as TGTGCCAGCAGCTTAGGCGGTCTAGCACTTATTGGTCCAGATACGCAGTATTTT.

A few counts support this clone. The chain links TRBV27 to TRBJ2-7; 12 bases map to TRBD2. Germline V gene sequence: CDR1 MNHEY, CDR2 SMNVEV (reference sequence). With 3 bases clipped from V and 9 bases from J, the junction kept 12 bases outside the gene matches. The CDR3 covers 16 residues. The CDR3 sequence: CASSFTRTSGTYRQYF. The CDR3 DNA reads TGTGCCAGCAGTTTCACTCGGACTAGCGGGACCTATCGGCAGTACTTC.

The V and J genes are TRBV6-6 and TRBJ2-3, with a possible D match to TRBD2 (6 bases). The germline gives CDR1 MNHNY, CDR2 SVGAGI (reference sequence). The CDR3 covers 14 residues. V lost 3 bases and J 3 bases, leaving 10 bases between the germline ends. The CDR3 DNA is TGTGCCAGCAGTTATGGGGGGAGAACAGATACGCAGTATTTT. Residues: CASSYGGRTDTQYF.

The chain couples TRBV6-1 to TRBJ1-6, with D tentatively TRBD1 (5 bases). V shed 2 bases and J shed 8 bases, with 22 bases lying between them. The V gene's germline CDR1 is MNHNS and CDR2 SASEGT. CDR3 length: 18 amino acids. The CDR3, as DNA: TGTGCCAGCAGTGAACCAGCCGGGGGGAGCTACTTTGATTCACCCCTCCACTTT. This gives the protein CASSEPAGGSYFDSPLHF.

The chain links TRBV18 to TRBJ1-2; D is unresolved. Trimming removed 3 bases from V and 13 bases from J, with 12 bases in between. Germline CDR1 reads KGHSH; CDR2 reads LQKENI. The CDR3 is 11 residues long. The CDR3 DNA follows: TGTGCCAGCTCACCTCAAGTCCCCAGCACCTTC. The encoded protein is CASSPQVPSTF.

The gene calls are TRBV13 and TRBJ1-2, with 8 bases identical to TRBD1. The CDR3 runs to 13 residues. J gave up 6 bases and V 5 bases, and 5 bases lay outside the gene matches. The germline CDR1 and CDR2 sequences are PRHDT and FYEKMQ (reference sequence). The CDR3 region is CASSLGQGDGYTF. The CDR3 DNA is TGTGCCAGCAGCCTCGGACAGGGTGATGGCTACACCTTC.

The J gene is TRBJ1-6, the V gene TRBV19; 8 nucleotides agree with TRBD1. With 6 bases clipped from V and 5 bases from J, the junction kept 3 bases outside the gene matches. CDR1 is LNHDA, CDR2 SQIVND, per germline (reference sequence). This CDR3 spans 14 amino acids. This CDR3 is CASRPDRDNSPLHF. The CDR3 nucleotides are TGTGCCAGTAGGCCGGACAGGGATAATTCACCCCTCCACTTT.

The chain couples TRBV4-3 to TRBJ1-5; a weak D match, TRBD1 (5 bases). V was trimmed by 3 bases and J by 6 bases, leaving 18 bases between them. The CDR3 loop spans 16 amino acids. CDR1 is LGHNA, CDR2 YSLEER, per germline. CDR3: CASSQQLPGTGQPQHF. In nucleotides, the CDR3 is TGCGCCAGCAGCCAGCAATTACCCGGGACTGGTCAGCCCCAGCATTTT.

This clone was recorded once. V is TRBV5-6 and J is TRBJ2-2; D gene ambiguous. The CDR3 covers 13 residues. V was trimmed by 4 bases and J by 6 bases, leaving 10 bases between them. CDR1 is SGHDT, CDR2 YYEEEE, per germline. The CDR3 loop is CASSPPSSGELFF. The CDR3 region has the DNA TGTGCCAGCAGCCCCCCCTCGTCCGGGGAGCTGTTTTTT.

The chain carries TRBV6-1 and TRBJ2-7; the D is unclear. The CDR3 sequence is 12 residues long. Trimming removed 4 bases from V and 3 bases from J, with 7 bases in between. In germline, CDR1 is MNHNS, CDR2 SASEGT. In nucleotides, the CDR3 is TGTGCCAGCAGTGGGGCGATCTACGAGCAGTACTTC. Protein sequence: CASSGAIYEQYF.

V gene TRBV5-1 combines with J gene TRBJ2-3, with 9 bases identical to TRBD2. V dropped 0 bases and J dropped 5; count of bases not matched to a gene: 7. Germline V gene sequence: CDR1 SGHRS, CDR2 YFSETQ. The CDR3 has 16 amino acids. This CDR3 reads CASSLVSLAGGDTQYF. CDR3 in DNA: TGCGCCAGCAGCTTGGTTTCACTAGCGGGTGGAGATACGCAGTATTTT.

V gene TRBV5-4 combines with J gene TRBJ2-1; 9 nucleotides align to TRBD2. The CDR3 length is 15 residues. Looked up from germline, CDR1 is SGHNT and CDR2 is YYREEE (reference sequence). With V trimmed by 0 bases and J by 10 bases, 8 bases remained unmatched. CDR3 bases: TGTGCCAGCAGCTTGGAGAATTTGCGGGGGGGCGAGCAGTTCTTC. It is translated as CASSLENLRGGEQFF. Looking up the rest from reference TRBV5-4 and TRBJ2-1 gives the full variable domain: ETGVTQSPTHLIKTRGQQVTLRCSSQSGHNTVSWYQQALGQGPQFIFQYYREEENGRGNFPPRFSGLQFPNYSSELNVNALELDDSALYLCASSLENLRGGEQFFGPGTRLTVL.

The chain employs TRBV5-1 and TRBJ1-4; no clear D. The CDR3 sequence is 15 residues long. Germline lookup yields CDR1 SGHRS and CDR2 YFSETQ. With 5 bases removed from V and 0 bases from J, the gap between germline ends came to 11 bases. Written as DNA, the CDR3 is TGCGCCAGCAGGGTCCAGTCTGCAACTAATGAAAAACTGTTTTTT. This gives the protein CASRVQSATNEKLFF.